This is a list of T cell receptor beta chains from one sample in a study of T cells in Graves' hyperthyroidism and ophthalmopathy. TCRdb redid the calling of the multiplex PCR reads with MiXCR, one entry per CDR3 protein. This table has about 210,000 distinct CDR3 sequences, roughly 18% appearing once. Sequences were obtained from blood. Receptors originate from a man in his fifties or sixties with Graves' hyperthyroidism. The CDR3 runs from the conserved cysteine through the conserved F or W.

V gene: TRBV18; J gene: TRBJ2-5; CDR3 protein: CASSLNSGEKETQYF
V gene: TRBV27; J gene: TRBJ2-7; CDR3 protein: CASSTPGLLEYEQYF
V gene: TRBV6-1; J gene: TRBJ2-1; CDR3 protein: CASSPNRDLYNEQFF
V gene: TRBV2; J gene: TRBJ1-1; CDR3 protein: CASSWTGGTEAFF
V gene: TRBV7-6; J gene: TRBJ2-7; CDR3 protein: CASSLVLAGGYEQYF
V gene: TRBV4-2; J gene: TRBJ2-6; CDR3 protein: CASSLDRASSGANVLTF
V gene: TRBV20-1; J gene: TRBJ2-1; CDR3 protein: CSASDRQGASNEQFF
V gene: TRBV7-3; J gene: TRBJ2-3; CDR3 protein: CASSLSPRDTQYF
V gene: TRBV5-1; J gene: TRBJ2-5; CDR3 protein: CASSRSVEHPETQYF
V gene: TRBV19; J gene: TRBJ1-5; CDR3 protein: CASSISTLDFYSNQPQHF
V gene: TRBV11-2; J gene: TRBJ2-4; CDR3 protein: CASSFAGQNIQYF
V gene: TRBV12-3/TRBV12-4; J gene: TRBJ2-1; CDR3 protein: CASSDMRDAEQFF
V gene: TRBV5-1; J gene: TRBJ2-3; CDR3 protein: CASSLLIAGASTDTQYF
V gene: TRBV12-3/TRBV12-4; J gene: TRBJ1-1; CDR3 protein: CASSFLRGTEAFF
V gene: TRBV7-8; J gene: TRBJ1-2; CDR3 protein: CASSLDTGEDFGYTF
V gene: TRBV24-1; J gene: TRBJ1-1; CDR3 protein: CATSDGGVSEAFF
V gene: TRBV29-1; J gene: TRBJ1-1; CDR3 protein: CSVAGTRNTEAFF
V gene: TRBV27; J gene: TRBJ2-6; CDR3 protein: CASSLRGRAASGANVLTF
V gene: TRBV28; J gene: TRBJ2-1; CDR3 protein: CASSLPSSGYNEQFF
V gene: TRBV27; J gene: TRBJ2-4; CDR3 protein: CASPLPGAKNIQYF
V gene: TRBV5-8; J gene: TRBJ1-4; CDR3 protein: CASSPGQPNEKLFF
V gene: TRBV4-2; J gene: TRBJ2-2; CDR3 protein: CASSQGLAGEGELFF
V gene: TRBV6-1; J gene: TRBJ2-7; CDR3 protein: CASSLARGSYERYF
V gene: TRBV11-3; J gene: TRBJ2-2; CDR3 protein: CASSFGSGNTGELFF
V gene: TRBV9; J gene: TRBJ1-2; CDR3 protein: CASSAIGGGYTF
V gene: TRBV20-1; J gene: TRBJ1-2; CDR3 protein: CSASGRVYGYTF